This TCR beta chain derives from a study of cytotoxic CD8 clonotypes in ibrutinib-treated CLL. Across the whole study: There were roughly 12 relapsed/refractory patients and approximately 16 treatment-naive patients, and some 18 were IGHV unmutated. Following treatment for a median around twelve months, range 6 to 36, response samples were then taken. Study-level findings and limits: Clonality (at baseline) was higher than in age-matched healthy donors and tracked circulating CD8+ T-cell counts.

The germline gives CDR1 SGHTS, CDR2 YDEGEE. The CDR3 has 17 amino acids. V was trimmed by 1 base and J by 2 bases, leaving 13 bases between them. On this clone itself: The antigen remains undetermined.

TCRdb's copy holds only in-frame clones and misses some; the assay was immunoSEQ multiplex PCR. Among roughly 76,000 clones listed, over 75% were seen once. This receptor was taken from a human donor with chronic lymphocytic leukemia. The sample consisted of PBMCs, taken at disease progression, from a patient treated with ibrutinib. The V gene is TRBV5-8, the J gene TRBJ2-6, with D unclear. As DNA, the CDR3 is TGTGCCAGCAGCTTGCACAGAATTAGTACTGGGGCCAACGTCCTGACTTTC. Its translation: CASSLHRISTGANVLTF. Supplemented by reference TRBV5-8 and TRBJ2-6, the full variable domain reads EAGVTQSPTHLIKTRGQQATLRCSPISGHTSVYWYQQALGLGLQFLLWYDEGEERNRGNFPPRFSGRQFPNYSSELNVNALELEDSALYLCASSLHRISTGANVLTFGAGSRLTVL.